One and the same sample provided the 31 T cell receptor beta chains below, sequenced in a study of CD8+ T cells in alopecia areata (dated by TCRdb to 2016 to 2018). Libraries were made using the immunoSEQ multiplex PCR assay. RNA was extracted from all samples and reverse transcribed into cDNA as template for TCR sequencing. TCRdb re-hosts the immuneACCESS table, in-frame sequences only. Its copies lack some clones; in the studies checked, an unresolved V gene accounts for under half of them, and the cause for the rest is not known. A total of over 200,000 clones appear in this sample, about three fifths of them only once. The ten largest clones add up to around 4.3% of the sample. In the paper's terms, the time point label means: roughly 27 days on oral tofacitinib. Taken with the paper, the label for treatment or condition translates to: oral pan-JAK inhibitor, 5-10 mg twice daily. The material was CD4+ T cells sorted from blood, obtained at week 4, from a patient treated with tofacitinib. The receptors stem from a human donor with alopecia areata.

This sequence joins TRBV7-2 and TRBJ2-3; D may be TRBD1 (6 bases). In germline, CDR1 is SGHTA, CDR2 FQGNSA. The CDR3 runs 13 residues. V shed 5 bases and J shed 6 bases, with 12 bases lying between them. The CDR3 coding sequence is TGTGCCAGCAGCACAGACAGGTTGGATACGCAGTATTTT. This translates into CASSTDRLDTQYF.

The chain joins TRBV4-1 to TRBJ2-7; D possibly matches TRBD1 or TRBD2 (6 bases each). The CDR3 covers 15 residues. Germline-derived CDR1 and CDR2 are MGHRA and YSYEKL. V was pared by 0 bases and J by 3 bases, with 12 bases between. CDR3 DNA: TGCGCCAGCAGCCAAGATGAGGGGGGTAGCTACGAGCAGTACTTC. Residues: CASSQDEGGSYEQYF.

This clone was observed at least ten times. CDR3 nucleotides: TGTGCCAGCAGCGTGGACCGCTCCTACAATGAGCAGTTCTTC. It is translated as CASSVDRSYNEQFF. V usage is TRBV7-9 and J usage is TRBJ2-1, with D hard to call. The CDR3 runs 14 residues. The V end lost 5 bases, the J end lost 0 bases, and 8 bases lay between the germline ends. The germline V gene has CDR1 SEHNR and CDR2 FQNEAQ (reference sequence).

This chain joins TRBV30 and TRBJ1-4, with D maybe TRBD1 (6 bases). This CDR3 has 13 residues. Per germline, CDR1 GTSNPN and CDR2 SVGIG (reference sequence). V lost 1 base and J 7 bases, leaving 10 bases between the germline ends. Here the CDR3 DNA reads TGTGCCTGGAGTGGTACAGGGCCTGAAAAACTGTTTTTT. As protein: CAWSGTGPEKLFF.

V gene TRBV10-3 combines with J gene TRBJ2-5; D is unresolved. The CDR3 runs 12 residues. The V gene's germline CDR1 is ENHRY and CDR2 SYGVKD. V dropped 2 bases and J dropped 5 bases, with 6 bases sitting between them. The CDR3 here is CAISETYETQYF. DNA of the CDR3: TGTGCCATCAGTGAGACTTATGAGACCCAGTACTTC.

This clone was observed a few times. The V call is TRBV7-9, the J call TRBJ1-6, with D perhaps TRBD1 (6 bases). Germline CDR1 is SEHNR and CDR2 is FQNEAQ (reference sequence). Trimming removed 3 bases at V and 9 bases at J, with 9 bases between. This CDR3 spans 13 amino acids. The CDR3 DNA reads as TGTGCCAGCAGCTTGGGGGGGCTTTCACCCCTCCACTTT. Protein: CASSLGGLSPLHF.

The chain has TRBV15 and TRBJ1-6; D ambiguous. The CDR3 covers 16 residues. Germline V gene data show CDR1 as LNHNV and CDR2 as YYDKDF (reference sequence). Trimming left V 3 bases short and J 0 bases short, with 9 bases between. Here the CDR3 reads CATSRADSSYNSPLHF. The CDR3 nucleotides read TGTGCCACCAGCAGGGCAGATAGCTCCTATAATTCACCCCTCCACTTT.

This clone appeared a few times. The genes are TRBV29-1 and TRBJ2-3; no clear D. With 2 bases removed from V and 1 base from J, the gap between germline ends came to 7 bases. This CDR3 has 13 amino acids. Per the germline V gene, CDR1 is SQVTM and CDR2 is ANQGSEA. This CDR3 is CSVERAGTDTQYF. The CDR3 bases are TGCAGCGTTGAAAGGGCCGGCACAGATACGCAGTATTTT.

In this sample, this clone turned up a few times. Distinct nucleotide sequences in the sample also encode this CDR3. The chain links TRBV5-1 to TRBJ2-7, with 7 bases lining up with TRBD1. CDR1 is SGHRS, CDR2 YFSETQ, per germline. The V segment lost 0 bases and the J segment 2 bases; nucleotides outside the gene matches: 2. CDR3 size: 14 residues. The CDR3, as DNA: TGCGCCAGCAGCTTGGACAGGGGTCCCTACGAGCAGTACTTC. Amino acid sequence: CASSLDRGPYEQYF.

The chain joins TRBV18 to TRBJ2-7; 8 bases match TRBD1. The CDR3 consists of 13 residues. CDR1 and CDR2 (germline): KGHSH, LQKENI. V was pared by 5 bases and J by 5 bases, with 5 bases of the junction left unmatched. CDR3 in amino acids: CASSISQGDEQYF. The CDR3 coding sequence is TGTGCCAGCTCAATATCACAGGGGGACGAGCAGTACTTC.

V usage is TRBV30 and J usage is TRBJ1-2, with D hard to call. The CDR3 totals 12 residues. Trimming took 2 bases from V and 1 from J, leaving 5 bases between them. Germline values: CDR1 GTSNPN, CDR2 SVGIG (reference sequence). The CDR3 loop is CAWSPINYGYTF. For the CDR3, the DNA is TGTGCCTGGAGTCCTATTAACTATGGCTACACCTTC.

This clone was detected a few times. The J gene is TRBJ1-5, the V gene TRBV6-6; weak D call: TRBD1 (6 bases). Germline CDR1 and CDR2: MNHNY and SVGAGI (reference sequence). Trimming removed 8 bases at V and 2 bases at J, with 13 bases between. The CDR3 runs 14 residues. The CDR3 sequence is CASGYRDGNQPQHF. The CDR3 region has the DNA TGTGCCAGCGGGTACAGGGATGGCAATCAGCCCCAGCATTTT.

This sequence joins TRBV29-1 and TRBJ2-1, with 10 bases fitting TRBD2. CDR1 is SQVTM and CDR2 is ANQGSEA in the germline V gene. The CDR3 consists of 16 residues. The V and J ends lost 4 bases and 0 bases, in that order; junction bases with no gene match: 6. The CDR3 sequence: CSVGLAGAYSYNEQFF. The CDR3 DNA reads as TGCAGCGTTGGGCTAGCGGGGGCCTACTCCTACAATGAGCAGTTCTTC.

This chain joins TRBV10-3 and TRBJ2-3, with 10 bases identical to TRBD1. The CDR3 extends over 17 amino acids. CDR1 ENHRY and CDR2 SYGVKD come from the germline V gene. Germline trimming cut 4 bases from V and 8 bases from J; bases unmatched to any gene: 15. The CDR3 coding sequence is TGTGCCATCAGTGGAGGCCTAGGGACAGGGGCAAAGAGTACGCAGTATTTT. This translates into CAISGGLGTGAKSTQYF.

This chain uses TRBV2 with TRBJ1-2; D call uncertain. Trimming pared 6 bases from V and 6 bases from J, leaving 20 bases between. Germline V gene data show CDR1 as SNHLY and CDR2 as FYNNEI. This CDR3 contains 15 residues. Written as DNA, the CDR3 is TGTGCCAGCAGGGATCCCCACGAGGCGGTAAATGGCTACACCTTC. Residues: CASRDPHEAVNGYTF.

The count of this clone is one. The chain is built from TRBV28 and TRBJ2-5; D gene unclear. The CDR3 runs to 13 residues. Trimming took 11 bases from V and 3 from J, leaving 16 bases between them. Germline V gene data show CDR1 as MDHEN and CDR2 as SYDVKM. The CDR3 DNA reads TGTGCCGCTCAGGCTCACCAAAAAGAGACCCAGTACTTC. It specifies CAAQAHQKETQYF.

The sample holds a few counts of this clone. V usage is TRBV14 and J usage is TRBJ1-3; D gene ambiguous. The CDR3 contains 15 residues. The germline gives CDR1 SGHDN, CDR2 FVKESK. Trimming pared 1 base from V and 0 bases from J, leaving 7 bases between. CDR3 coding DNA: TGTGCCAGCAGCCAAGCTCTATACTCTGGAAACACCATATATTTT. It yields the protein CASSQALYSGNTIYF.

This sequence joins TRBV29-1 and TRBJ2-6, with 7 bases aligning to TRBD1. Germline CDR1 and CDR2: SQVTM and ANQGSEA. This CDR3 has 13 residues. Trimming cost V 6 bases and J 4 bases; bases outside gene matches: 3. DNA for the CDR3: TGCAGCGTAACAGGGGTCGGGGCCAACGTCCTGACTTTC. Translating it yields CSVTGVGANVLTF.

DNA for the CDR3: TGCAGCGTCCGACAAGGGTGGGAGACCCAGTACTTC. Protein sequence: CSVRQGWETQYF. The rearrangement uses TRBV29-1 and TRBJ2-5, with D uncertain. V was trimmed by 6 bases and J by 5 bases, leaving 13 bases between them. CDR3 size: 12 residues. CDR1 and CDR2 from the germline V gene are SQVTM and ANQGSEA.

Only a few counts were recorded for this clone. The chain recombines TRBV5-1 with TRBJ1-2, with 8 bases identical to TRBD1. J lost 6 bases, V lost 3 bases, and 10 bases had no gene match. Per the germline V gene, CDR1 is SGHRS and CDR2 is YFSETQ. There are 15 residues in the CDR3. DNA of the CDR3: TGCGCCAGCAGCTGGACAGGGAGTTTTCCCAATGGCTACACCTTC. Encoded protein: CASSWTGSFPNGYTF.

The rearrangement uses TRBV5-6 and TRBJ1-1, with D unclear. Germline CDR1 is SGHDT and CDR2 is YYEEEE. This CDR3 has 14 amino acids. The ends were cut back, 0 bases at V and 0 bases at J, with 6 bases in the middle. CDR3 loop: CASSLDTLNTEAFF. The CDR3 DNA follows: TGTGCCAGCAGCTTGGATACCTTGAACACTGAAGCTTTCTTT.

This clone showed up just a few times. The V call is TRBV5-6, the J call TRBJ1-6; D is unclear. The CDR3 has 14 residues. From germline, CDR1 is SGHDT and CDR2 YYEEEE. Trimming removed 4 bases at V and 10 bases at J, with 15 bases between. The CDR3 DNA sequence: TGTGCCAGCAGCCCCTCGGGCGCGCGATCACCCCTCCACTTT. Protein sequence: CASSPSGARSPLHF. Full variable domain (remainder filled in from reference TRBV5-6 and TRBJ1-6): DAGVTQSPTHLIKTRGQQVTLRCSPKSGHDTVSWYQQALGQGPQFIFQYYEEEERQRGNFPDRFSGHQFPNYSSELNVNALLLGDSALYLCASSPSGARSPLHFGNGTRLTVT.

This chain connects TRBV19 to TRBJ2-7, with D possibly TRBD2 on 6 matching bases. Trimming took 5 bases from V and 9 from J, leaving 17 bases between them. The CDR3 has 13 amino acids. From germline, CDR1 is LNHDA and CDR2 SQIVND (reference sequence). CDR3 in amino acids: CASSPPRGGGQYF. The CDR3, as DNA: TGTGCCAGTAGTCCCCCCCGGGGAGGAGGGCAGTACTTC. The complete variable domain, with remaining parts taken from reference TRBV19 and TRBJ2-7, reads DGGITQSPKYLFRKEGQNVTLSCEQNLNHDAMYWYRQDPGQGLRLIYYSQIVNDFQKGDIAEGYSVSREKKESFPLTVTSAQKNPTAFYLCASSPPRGGGQYFGPGTRLTVT.

The chain recombines TRBV9 with TRBJ2-6; D gene unclear. CDR1 and CDR2 (germline): SGDLS, YYNGEE. The CDR3 loop spans 16 amino acids. Trimming took off 0 bases at V and 0 bases at J, with 7 bases between the two ends. The CDR3 is CASSVGGTSGANVLTF. The CDR3 region has the DNA TGTGCCAGCAGCGTAGGTGGTACCTCTGGGGCCAACGTCCTGACTTTC. The whole variable domain, remainder taken from reference TRBV9 and TRBJ2-6, is DSGVTQTPKHLITATGQRVTLRCSPRSGDLSVYWYQQSLDQGLQFLIQYYNGEERAKGNILERFSAQQFPDLHSELNLSSLELGDSALYFCASSVGGTSGANVLTFGAGSRLTVL.

For the CDR3, the DNA is TGTGCCAGCAGTGTCTTTGATACGCAGTATTTT. It codes for CASSVFDTQYF. The chain employs TRBV25-1 and TRBJ2-3; D is undetermined. V was shortened by 4 bases and J by 6 bases, with 5 bases between the two germline ends. The CDR3 consists of 11 residues. Germline V CDR1 and CDR2: MGHDK, SYGVNS. The complete variable domain, with remaining parts taken from reference TRBV25-1 and TRBJ2-3, reads EADIYQTPRYLVIGTGKKITLECSQTMGHDKMYWYQQDPGMELHLIHYSYGVNSTEKGDLSSESTVSRIRTEHFPLTLESARPSHTSQYLCASSVFDTQYFGPGTRLTVL.

A note on this clone: The same CDR3 arises from other DNA sequences in this sample as well. The V gene is TRBV7-9, the J gene TRBJ2-1; D is perhaps TRBD2 (6 bases). Deletions cut 0 bases from V and 6 bases from J, with 6 bases between. This CDR3 is built from 13 residues. CDR1 is SEHNR and CDR2 is FQNEAQ in the germline V gene (reference sequence). In DNA, the CDR3 is TGTGCCAGCAGCTTAGCGGGGGGCAATGAGCAGTTCTTC. Protein: CASSLAGGNEQFF.

The chain carries TRBV10-3 and TRBJ1-1, with a weak D call TRBD1 (6 bases). Germline values: CDR1 ENHRY, CDR2 SYGVKD. V shed 7 bases and J shed 2 bases, with 14 bases lying between them. The CDR3 is 14 amino acids. The DNA of the CDR3 is TGTGCCATCACCTCTGGGACACGTAACACTGAAGCTTTCTTT. This codes for CAITSGTRNTEAFF.

This rearrangement joins TRBV5-5 to TRBJ2-7; D unresolved. This CDR3 spans 13 amino acids. Trimming stripped 1 base from V and 3 bases from J, with 8 bases between. Germline V gene lookup returns CDR1 SGHKS and CDR2 YYEKEE (reference sequence). The CDR3 region has the DNA TGTGCCAGCAGCTTGCGGCAGATCTACGAGCAGTACTTC. Protein: CASSLRQIYEQYF. Full variable domain (outside the CDR3, taken from reference TRBV5-5 and TRBJ2-7): DAGVTQSPTHLIKTRGQQVTLRCSPISGHKSVSWYQQVLGQGPQFIFQYYEKEERGRGNFPDRFSARQFPNYSSELNVNALLLGDSALYLCASSLRQIYEQYFGPGTRLTVT.

In the case of this clone: An end of the junction does not agree with germline; a read error may underlie this. This chain joins TRBV30 and TRBJ1-1; no definite D call. CDR3 length: 12 residues. CDR1 is GTSNPN and CDR2 is SVGIG in the germline V gene (reference sequence). DNA of the CDR3: TGTGCCTGGAGTGAGAAGTCCACTGAGGCTTTCTTT. Encoded protein: CAWSEKSTEAFF. The whole variable domain, filled in from reference TRBV30 and TRBJ1-1, reads SQTIHQWPATLVQPVGSPLSLECTVEGTSNPNLYWYRQAAGRGLQLLFYSVGIGQISSEVPQNLSASRPQDRQFILSSKKLLLSDSGFYLCAWSEKSTEAFFGQGTRLTVV.

This chain links TRBV6-5 with TRBJ1-3, with 11 bases identical to TRBD1. This CDR3 is built from 16 residues. Germline V lookup: CDR1 MNHEY, CDR2 SVGAGI. Unmatched junction bases numbered 5, after V lost 4 bases and J lost 3 bases. CDR3 coding DNA: TGTGCCAGCAGTTCCGGACAGGGGGCGAGTGGAAACACCATATATTTT. Its translation is CASSSGQGASGNTIYF.

The chain employs TRBV6-5 and TRBJ1-1; TRBD1 might be the D (5 bases). The CDR3 loop spans 13 amino acids. Trimming shortened V by 2 bases and J by 7 bases, and 11 bases separated the two germline ends. CDR1 is MNHEY, CDR2 SVGAGI, per germline. The CDR3 loop reads CASSYVGGREAFF. The CDR3, as DNA: TGTGCCAGCAGTTACGTTGGGGGACGTGAAGCTTTCTTT.